Each of the 2 T cell receptor beta chains below was sequenced from the same sample in a study of T cells in women clearing cervical HPV infection. Generated by immunoSEQ multiplex PCR, the TCRdb table keeps only in-frame clones and is missing some. Its table lists tens of thousands of clones. Sequenced: blood buffy coat. These receptors all stem from a woman aged 18 to 75 with a cervical HPV16 infection that either progressed to CIN3+ or cleared (not recorded which).

About this clone: The read halts 3 residues ahead of the CDR3 end, with the missing end drawn from the germline J gene. V is TRBV20-1 and J is TRBJ2-5, with 8 bases matching TRBD2. V gave up 2 bases and J gave up 2 bases; unmatched junction bases: 10. Germline V CDR1 and CDR2: DFQATT, SNEGSKA (reference sequence). This CDR3 is built from 16 residues. The part of the CDR3 DNA that was read is TGCAGTGCTAGAACCGAAGAGACTAGCGAACAAGAGACC. This codes for CSARTEETSEQET. The entire CDR3 reads CSARTEETSEQETQYF.

As regards this clone: The CDR3 end is not reached by the read, which stops 3 residues before it; the germline J gene fills it in. The J gene is TRBJ1-2, the V gene TRBV2, with D hard to call. The CDR3 contains 13 residues. CDR1 is SNHLY and CDR2 is FYNNEI in the germline V gene. CDR3 sequence: CASHGRRTDRYTF. CDR3 DNA, as far as it was read: TGTGCCAGCCACGGACGGCGGACTGATCGC.